These 26 T cell receptor beta chains came from one sample sequenced in a study of T cells in Graves' hyperthyroidism and ophthalmopathy. RNA transcripts yielded amplified TCR beta CDR3 regions. First-round RT-PCR of the TCR CDR3 relied on the HTBI primer set. TCRdb re-derived calls from the multiplex PCR reads in MiXCR, one entry per CDR3 protein. The repertoire holds under 130,000 distinct CDR3 sequences, about 45% seen once, with approximately 25% in the top ten. Sequenced material: blood. The receptors were gathered from a middle-aged man with Graves' hyperthyroidism.

In this sample, this clonotype turned up many times. The chain carries TRBV24-1 and TRBJ2-1; D gene unclear. This CDR3 spans 14 amino acids. The V gene's germline CDR1 is KGHDR and CDR2 SFDVKD. Trimming removed 5 bases from V and 1 base from J, with 8 bases in between. CDR3 coding DNA: TGTGCCACCAGTGCGACCCCTTCCTACAATGAGCAGTTCTTC. Amino acid sequence: CATSATPSYNEQFF.

This chain joins TRBV29-1 and TRBJ1-1; no firm D call. This CDR3 contains 12 residues. V lost 6 bases, J lost 1 base, and 9 bases lay in between. CDR1 is SQVTM and CDR2 is ANQGSEA in the germline V gene. The DNA of the CDR3 is TGCAGCGTCCAAGGCGGGAACACTGAAGCTTTCTTT. Amino acids: CSVQGGNTEAFF.

The chain employs TRBV20-1 and TRBJ2-7; no clear D gene. CDR3 length: 12 residues. V lost 2 bases and J 3 bases, leaving 8 bases between the germline ends. CDR1 and CDR2 from the germline V gene are DFQATT and SNEGSKA (reference sequence). The CDR3 DNA reads TGCAGTGCTAGATCGGACGACTACGAGCAGTACTTC. Protein: CSARSDDYEQYF.

This chain uses TRBV9 with TRBJ1-2; a weak D match, TRBD1 (6 bases). The CDR3 contains 14 residues. The V and J ends lost 0 bases and 4 bases respectively, with 10 bases between them. CDR1 and CDR2 from the germline V gene are SGDLS and YYNGEE. CDR3 residues: CASSVGVGGYGYTF. The CDR3, as DNA: TGTGCCAGCAGCGTAGGCGTAGGGGGCTATGGCTACACCTTC.

This clonotype was counted at least ten times. CDR3 in amino acids: CASSLYSSYEQYF. For the CDR3, the DNA is TGTGCCAGCAGCTTATACAGTTCCTACGAGCAGTACTTC. The rearrangement uses TRBV7-3 and TRBJ2-7; D gene uncertain. This CDR3 region has 13 residues. The germline V and J ends were trimmed by 2 bases and 1 base, with 6 bases remaining between them. Germline V gives CDR1 SGHTA, CDR2 FQGTGA.

V and J are TRBV20-1 and TRBJ1-5; D may be TRBD1 (6 bases). Deletions cut 3 bases from V and 11 bases from J, with 14 bases between. The CDR3 is 12 amino acids. In germline, CDR1 is DFQATT, CDR2 SNEGSKA (reference sequence). This chain's CDR3 is CSASQGMETQHF. CDR3 sequence (DNA): TGCAGTGCTAGTCAGGGGATGGAGACCCAGCATTTT.

Concerning this clonotype: One end of the junction varies from germline; a read error may be responsible. The genes are TRBV7-6 and TRBJ2-5; 11 positions match TRBD2. Germline CDR1 is SGHVS and CDR2 is FNYEAQ. This CDR3 spans 16 amino acids. Here the CDR3 DNA reads TGTGTCAGCAGCTTATTTGGGACTAGCGGCAAAGAGACCCAATACTTC. Translating gives CVSSLFGTSGKETQYF.

The chain carries TRBV10-3 and TRBJ2-1; 9 positions match TRBD2. The germline V gene has CDR1 ENHRY and CDR2 SYGVKD. CDR3 length: 15 amino acids. With V trimmed by 6 bases and J by 2 bases, 5 bases remained unmatched. CDR3 nucleotide sequence: TGTGCCATCAGGGGAGCGGGAGGAACCTACAATGAGCAGTTCTTC. It yields the protein CAIRGAGGTYNEQFF.

This clonotype was counted at least ten times. The V call is TRBV9, the J call TRBJ1-1, with TRBD1 identical over 7 bases. Germline CDR1 and CDR2: SGDLS and YYNGEE. CDR3 length equals 15 residues. Trimming cost V 4 bases and J 3 bases; bases outside gene matches: 9. The CDR3 protein is CASSPHQGGYTEAFF. The CDR3 nucleotides read TGTGCCAGCAGCCCCCATCAGGGGGGGTACACTGAAGCTTTCTTT.

The V and J genes are TRBV7-2 and TRBJ1-5; D remains ambiguous. Germline lookup yields CDR1 SGHTA and CDR2 FQGNSA. The CDR3 has 10 residues. With 5 bases removed from V and 14 bases from J, the gap between germline ends came to 10 bases. DNA for the CDR3: TGTGCCAGCAGCAACAGATACGAGCATTTT. Its translation: CASSNRYEHF.

This clonotype has ten or more counts. This chain uses TRBV6-6 with TRBJ1-1; a weak D match, TRBD1 (6 bases). Deletions cut 6 bases from V and 2 bases from J, with 13 bases between. CDR1 is MNHNY, CDR2 SVGAGI, per germline (reference sequence). The CDR3 is made up of 14 amino acids. CDR3 DNA sequence: TGTGCCAGCAGCCACGGGGGCCCCAACACTGAAGCTTTCTTT. This codes for CASSHGGPNTEAFF.

This clonotype was found many times. The chain has TRBV15 and TRBJ2-2; maybe TRBD1 (5 bases). CDR3 length: 13 amino acids. Germline CDR1 reads LNHNV; CDR2 reads YYDKDF (reference sequence). The V end was cut by 4 bases, the J end by 6 bases, with 9 bases between. The CDR3 sequence is CATSNRQPGELFF. As DNA, the CDR3 is TGTGCCACCAGCAACAGGCAGCCCGGGGAGCTGTTTTTT.

This sequence joins TRBV29-1 and TRBJ1-5; 8 positions agree with TRBD1. Trimming cost V 6 bases and J 9 bases; bases outside gene matches: 10. Germline CDR1 SQVTM, CDR2 ANQGSEA. The CDR3 runs to 13 residues. The chain's CDR3 is CSVRDRWQPPQHF. CDR3 DNA sequence: TGCAGCGTGAGGGACAGGTGGCAACCGCCCCAGCATTTT.

In its sample, this clonotype was seen many times. The V gene is TRBV19, the J gene TRBJ2-7, with D hard to call. There are 15 residues in the CDR3. Germline-derived CDR1 and CDR2 are LNHDA and SQIVND (reference sequence). V was shortened by 5 bases and J by 2 bases, with 16 bases between the two germline ends. CDR3 region: CASSPEHARPYEQYF. DNA of the CDR3: TGTGCCAGTAGTCCCGAACACGCCAGGCCCTACGAGCAGTACTTC. Complete variable domain (other parts from reference TRBV19 and TRBJ2-7): DGGITQSPKYLFRKEGQNVTLSCEQNLNHDAMYWYRQDPGQGLRLIYYSQIVNDFQKGDIAEGYSVSREKKESFPLTVTSAQKNPTAFYLCASSPEHARPYEQYFGPGTRLTVT.

This clonotype was observed a single time. The chain couples TRBV10-2 to TRBJ1-5; TRBD1 is a possible D gene (6 bases). This CDR3 region has 13 residues. Deletions cut 6 bases from V and 0 bases from J, with 6 bases between. The germline CDR1 and CDR2 sequences are WSHSY and SAAADI. CDR3 in amino acids: CASRQGSNQPQHF. The CDR3 DNA sequence: TGCGCCAGCAGACAGGGTAGCAATCAGCCCCAGCATTTT.

The V call is TRBV24-1, the J call TRBJ2-1; unclear D gene. The CDR3 sequence is 13 residues long. V was trimmed by 5 bases and J by 5 bases, leaving 9 bases between them. Germline assignment: CDR1 KGHDR and CDR2 SFDVKD. CDR3: CATSAKPNNEQFF. The DNA of the CDR3 is TGTGCCACCAGTGCCAAGCCTAACAATGAGCAGTTCTTC.

This clonotype was counted at least ten times. The CDR3 region has the DNA TGCGCCAGCAGCCAAGGACAGGGCATAACAGATACGCAGTATTTT. As protein: CASSQGQGITDTQYF. This chain links TRBV4-3 with TRBJ2-3, with 7 positions matching TRBD1. Trimming took 1 base from V and 3 from J; bases not matched to a gene: 4. Germline V CDR1 and CDR2: LGHNA, YSLEER. The CDR3 has 15 residues.

The table lists this clonotype with many counts. The chain recombines TRBV9 with TRBJ2-1; D is undetermined. The germline V gene encodes CDR1 SGDLS and CDR2 YYNGEE. The CDR3 length is 15 residues. The V and J ends lost 7 bases and 4 bases respectively, with 18 bases between them. The CDR3 DNA is TGTGCCAGCGGACCAGGCAACGACTTTTACAATGAGCAGTTCTTC. It codes for CASGPGNDFYNEQFF.

As to this clonotype: One base away lies a much larger clone, so this may be a sequencing read error. The CDR3 nucleotides read TGTGCCAGCAGCCCTCACTCTAGCGGGCCTCGCACCTACGAGCAGTACTTC. It specifies CASSPHSSGPRTYEQYF. The V and J genes are TRBV24-1 and TRBJ2-7; 8 nucleotides agree with TRBD2. The CDR3 loop spans 17 amino acids. In germline, CDR1 is KGHDR, CDR2 SFDVKD. Unmatched junction bases numbered 19, after V lost 11 bases and J lost 2 bases.

As to this clonotype: Lacking the conserved final phenylalanine or tryptophan, this CDR3 likely reflects a read error. The DNA is omitted, as the CDR3 cannot be located on it reliably, and the CDR3 follows TCRdb's listing. The chain carries TRBV19 and TRBJ1-3. Germline CDR1 is LNHDA and CDR2 is SQIVND (reference sequence). 11 amino acids form the CDR3, both terminal residues included. Here the CDR3 reads CASKQGNTMYL.

This clonotype was seen ten or more times. J is TRBJ1-4 and V is TRBV6-1, with D unresolved. With 6 bases removed from V and 4 bases from J, the gap between germline ends came to 12 bases. This CDR3 has 14 amino acids. Per the germline V gene, CDR1 is MNHNS and CDR2 is SASEGT. CDR3 in amino acids: CASRESEGNEKLFF. DNA for the CDR3: TGTGCCAGCAGGGAATCCGAGGGTAATGAAAAACTGTTTTTT.

This clonotype was counted ten times or more. This rearrangement joins TRBV19 to TRBJ1-5, with a tentative D call TRBD1 (5 bases). Germline V lookup: CDR1 LNHDA, CDR2 SQIVND (reference sequence). The CDR3 is made up of 14 amino acids. Deletions cut 0 bases from V and 6 bases from J, with 9 bases between. The CDR3 protein is CASSIDHQGQPQHF. The CDR3 coding sequence is TGTGCCAGTAGTATAGATCATCAGGGTCAGCCCCAGCATTTT.

This clonotype was found once. V gene TRBV24-1 combines with J gene TRBJ2-1, with D perhaps matching TRBD2 (6 bases). The ends were cut back, 2 bases at V and 6 bases at J, with 13 bases in the middle. The CDR3 is 15 amino acids. Looked up from germline, CDR1 is KGHDR and CDR2 is SFDVKD. The CDR3 DNA sequence: TGTGCCACCAGTGATTCCGGGTTGGGAGGCAATGAGCAGTTCTTC. Residues: CATSDSGLGGNEQFF.

This clonotype was found many times. The J gene is TRBJ1-6, the V gene TRBV13; 9 positions agree with TRBD1. The V segment lost 5 bases and the J segment 8 bases; nucleotides outside the gene matches: 4. The germline V gene has CDR1 PRHDT and CDR2 FYEKMQ (reference sequence). The CDR3 extends over 14 amino acids. CDR3 coding DNA: TGTGCCAGCAGCCTCGGGACAGGGCATTCACCCCTCCACTTT. This codes for CASSLGTGHSPLHF.

The rearrangement uses TRBV20-1 and TRBJ2-7; 8 bases align to TRBD1. CDR1 and CDR2 (germline): DFQATT, SNEGSKA (reference sequence). This CDR3 spans 16 amino acids. Germline trimming cut 2 bases from V and 5 bases from J; bases unmatched to any gene: 14. The CDR3 nucleotides are TGCAGTGCTAGACTATACAATGAGCAGGGGGCCCACGAGCAGTACTTC. As protein: CSARLYNEQGAHEQYF.

Note on this clonotype: This is likely a read error, given that the CDR3 carries no conserved phenylalanine or tryptophan at its end. V is TRBV2 and J is TRBJ2-5; tentative D call: TRBD1 (5 bases). Deletions cut 8 bases from V and 9 bases from J, with 19 bases between. CDR3 length: 13 amino acids. Germline V gives CDR1 SNHLY, CDR2 FYNNEI. CDR3 protein: CASLGLPGQPQYC. Written as DNA, the CDR3 is TGTGCCAGCTTGGGTCTCCCAGGGCAGCCCCAGTACTGC.